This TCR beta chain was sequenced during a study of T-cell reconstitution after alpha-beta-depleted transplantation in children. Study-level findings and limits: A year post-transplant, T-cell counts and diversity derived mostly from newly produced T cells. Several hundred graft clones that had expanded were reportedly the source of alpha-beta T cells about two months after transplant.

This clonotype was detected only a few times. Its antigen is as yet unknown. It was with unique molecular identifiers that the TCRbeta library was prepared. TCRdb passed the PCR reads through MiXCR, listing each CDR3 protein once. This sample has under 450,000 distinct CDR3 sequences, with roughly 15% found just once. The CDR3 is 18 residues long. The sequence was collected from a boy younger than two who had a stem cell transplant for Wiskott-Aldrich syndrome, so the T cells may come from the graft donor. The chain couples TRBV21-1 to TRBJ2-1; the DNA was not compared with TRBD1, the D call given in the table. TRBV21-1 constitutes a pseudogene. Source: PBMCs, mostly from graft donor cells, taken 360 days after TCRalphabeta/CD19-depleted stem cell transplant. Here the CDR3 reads CASSKRHGTQEGHDEQFF. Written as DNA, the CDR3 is TGTGCCAGCAGCAAACGACACGGGACCCAGGAGGGGCATGATGAGCAGTTCTTC.